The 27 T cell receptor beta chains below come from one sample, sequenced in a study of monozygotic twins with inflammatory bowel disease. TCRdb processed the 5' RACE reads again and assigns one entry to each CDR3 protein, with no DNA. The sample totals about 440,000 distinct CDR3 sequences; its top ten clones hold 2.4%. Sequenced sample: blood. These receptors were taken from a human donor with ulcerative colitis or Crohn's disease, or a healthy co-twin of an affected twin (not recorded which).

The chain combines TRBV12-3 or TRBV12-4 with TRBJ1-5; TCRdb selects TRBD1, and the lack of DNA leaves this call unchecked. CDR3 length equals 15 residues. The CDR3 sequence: CASSLSGGGGQPQHF.

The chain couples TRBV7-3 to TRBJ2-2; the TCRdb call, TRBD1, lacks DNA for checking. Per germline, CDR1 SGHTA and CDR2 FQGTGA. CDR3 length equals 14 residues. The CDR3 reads CASSPGVGSGELFF.

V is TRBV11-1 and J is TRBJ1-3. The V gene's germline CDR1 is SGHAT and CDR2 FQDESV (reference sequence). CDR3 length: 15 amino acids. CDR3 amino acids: CASSQTDFRGNTIYF. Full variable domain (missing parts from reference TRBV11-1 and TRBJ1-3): EAEVAQSPRYKITEKSQAVAFWCDPISGHATLYWYRQILGQGPELLVQFQDESVVDDSQLPKDRFSAERLKGVDSTLKIQPAELGDSAMYLCASSQTDFRGNTIYFGEGSWLTVV.

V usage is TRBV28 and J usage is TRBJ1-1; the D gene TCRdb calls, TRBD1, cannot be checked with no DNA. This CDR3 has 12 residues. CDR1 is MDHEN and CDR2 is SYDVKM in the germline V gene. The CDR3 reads CASSLSAGEAFF.

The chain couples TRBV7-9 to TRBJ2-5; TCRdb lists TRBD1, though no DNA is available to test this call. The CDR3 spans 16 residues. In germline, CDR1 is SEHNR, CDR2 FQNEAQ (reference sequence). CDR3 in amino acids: CASSLAAGQGQETQYF.

The CDR3 reads CASRSDRSYEQYF. The chain carries TRBV28 and TRBJ2-7. The CDR3 spans 13 residues. Germline CDR1 is MDHEN and CDR2 is SYDVKM.

CDR3 sequence reads: CSVAEGNTEAFF. The V gene is TRBV29-1, the J gene TRBJ1-1. This CDR3 has 12 amino acids. The germline CDR1 and CDR2 sequences are SQVTM and ANQGSEA.

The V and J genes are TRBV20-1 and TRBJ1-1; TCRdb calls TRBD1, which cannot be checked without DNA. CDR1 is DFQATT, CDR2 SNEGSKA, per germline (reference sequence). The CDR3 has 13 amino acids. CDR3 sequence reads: CSASGAGHSEAFF.

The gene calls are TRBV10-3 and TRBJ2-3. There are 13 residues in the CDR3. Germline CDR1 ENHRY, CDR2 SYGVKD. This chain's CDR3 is CAISGDFTDTQYF.

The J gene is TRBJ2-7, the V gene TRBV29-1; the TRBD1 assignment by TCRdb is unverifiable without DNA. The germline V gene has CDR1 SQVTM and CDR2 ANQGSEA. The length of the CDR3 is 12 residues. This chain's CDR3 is CSVEDIPGEQYF.

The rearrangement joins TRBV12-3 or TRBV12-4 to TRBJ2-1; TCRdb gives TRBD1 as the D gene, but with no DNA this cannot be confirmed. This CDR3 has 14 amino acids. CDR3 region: CASSSRDLFNEQFF.

This chain's CDR3 is CASKPRGISYNEQFF. This chain joins TRBV6-2 or TRBV6-3 and TRBJ2-1; the D call of TRBD1 rests on TCRdb alone, since no DNA is present to check it. The CDR3 contains 15 residues. Germline CDR1 MNHEY, CDR2 SVGEGT.

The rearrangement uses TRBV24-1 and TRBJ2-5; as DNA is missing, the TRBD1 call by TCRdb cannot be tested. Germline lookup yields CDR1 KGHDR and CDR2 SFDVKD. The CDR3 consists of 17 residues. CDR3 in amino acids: CATSDFSGQGGAETQYF.

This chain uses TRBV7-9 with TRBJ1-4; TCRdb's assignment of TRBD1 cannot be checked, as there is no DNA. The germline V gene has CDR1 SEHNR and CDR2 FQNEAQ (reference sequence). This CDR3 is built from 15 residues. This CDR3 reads CASSVRTGGGEKLFF.

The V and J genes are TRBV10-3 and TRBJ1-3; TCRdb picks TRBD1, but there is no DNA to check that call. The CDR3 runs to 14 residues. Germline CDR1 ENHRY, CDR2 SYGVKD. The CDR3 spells CAISDPLGKNTIYF.

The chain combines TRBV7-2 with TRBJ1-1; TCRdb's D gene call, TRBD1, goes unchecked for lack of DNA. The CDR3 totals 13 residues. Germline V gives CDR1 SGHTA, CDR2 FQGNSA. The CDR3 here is CASSSPLNAEAFF.

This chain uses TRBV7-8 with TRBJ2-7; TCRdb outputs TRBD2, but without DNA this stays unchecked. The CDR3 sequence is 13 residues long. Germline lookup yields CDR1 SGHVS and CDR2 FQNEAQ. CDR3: CASEGALSFEQYF.

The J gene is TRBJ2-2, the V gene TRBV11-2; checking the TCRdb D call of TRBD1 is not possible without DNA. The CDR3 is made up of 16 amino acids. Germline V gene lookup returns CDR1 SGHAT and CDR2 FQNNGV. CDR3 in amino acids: CASSLRQGKNTGELFF.

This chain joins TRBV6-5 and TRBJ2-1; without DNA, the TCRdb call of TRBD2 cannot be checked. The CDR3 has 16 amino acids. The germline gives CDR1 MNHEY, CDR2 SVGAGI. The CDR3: CASSTRTRAWVGEQFF.

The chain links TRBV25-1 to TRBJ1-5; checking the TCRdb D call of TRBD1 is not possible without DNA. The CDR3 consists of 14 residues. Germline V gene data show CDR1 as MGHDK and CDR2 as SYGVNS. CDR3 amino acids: CASSAGQGDQPQHF.

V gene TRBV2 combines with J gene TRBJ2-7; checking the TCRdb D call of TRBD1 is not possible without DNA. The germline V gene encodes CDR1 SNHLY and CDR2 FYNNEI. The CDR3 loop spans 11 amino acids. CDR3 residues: CAEGGTYEQYF.

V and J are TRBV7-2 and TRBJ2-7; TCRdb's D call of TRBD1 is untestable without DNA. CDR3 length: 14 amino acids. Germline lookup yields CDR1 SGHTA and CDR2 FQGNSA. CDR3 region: CASSLGKAAYEQYF.

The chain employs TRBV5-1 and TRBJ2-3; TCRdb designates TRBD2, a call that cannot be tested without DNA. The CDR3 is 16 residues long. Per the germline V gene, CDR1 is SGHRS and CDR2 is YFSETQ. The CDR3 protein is CASSFAVGGRQDTQYF. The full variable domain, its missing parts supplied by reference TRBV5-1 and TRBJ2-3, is KAGVTQTPRYLIKTRGQQVTLSCSPISGHRSVSWYQQTPGQGLQFLFEYFSETQRNKGNFPGRFSGRQFSNSRSEMNVSTLELGDSALYLCASSFAVGGRQDTQYFGPGTRLTVL.

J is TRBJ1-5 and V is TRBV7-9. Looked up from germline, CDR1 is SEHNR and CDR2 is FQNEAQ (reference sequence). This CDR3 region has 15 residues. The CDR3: CASSHLGGGNQPQHF.

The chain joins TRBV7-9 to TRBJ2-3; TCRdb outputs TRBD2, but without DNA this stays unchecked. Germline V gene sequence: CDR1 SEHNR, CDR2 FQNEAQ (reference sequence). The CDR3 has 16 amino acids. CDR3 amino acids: CASSSPSGGGTDTQYF.

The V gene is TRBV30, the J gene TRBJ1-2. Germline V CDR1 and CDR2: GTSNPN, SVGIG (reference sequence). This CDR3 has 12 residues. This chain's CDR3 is CAWSENRGGYTF.

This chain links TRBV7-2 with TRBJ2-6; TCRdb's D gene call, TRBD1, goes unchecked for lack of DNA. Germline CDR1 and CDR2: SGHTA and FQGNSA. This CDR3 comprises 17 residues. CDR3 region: CASSFGTGNPGANVLTF.